The 28 T cell receptor beta chains below come from one sample, sequenced in a study of T cell repertoires in cytomegalovirus infection. The antigens of these receptors remain unknown. Using its own MiXCR run on the reads, TCRdb lists one record per CDR3 protein. The sample includes about 310,000 distinct CDR3 sequences, more than 20% of them seen just once. The input for sequencing was cultured PBMCs, taken from culture after CMV antigen stimulation. The source is a human donor in good health (CMV status not recorded). Some clones in this sample may be carry-over from other donors' samples.

As to this clonotype: This clone may be a read error of a much larger clone one base away. No conserved phenylalanine or tryptophan ends this CDR3, so it is likely a read error. In DNA form, the CDR3 reads TGTGCCAGCACCAACCGGGTAGGGGATGAGCAGTTCTTG. Its protein is CASTNRVGDEQFL. The chain has TRBV7-6 and TRBJ2-1; D may be TRBD1 (5 bases). V was trimmed by 7 bases and J by 8 bases, leaving 15 bases between them. Germline lookup yields CDR1 SGHVS and CDR2 FNYEAQ. This CDR3 comprises 13 residues.

The chain recombines TRBV29-1 with TRBJ1-1; 12 bases are shared with TRBD1. Germline V gene lookup returns CDR1 SQVTM and CDR2 ANQGSEA. This CDR3 comprises 14 residues. J was trimmed by 3 bases and V by 7 bases; bases with no gene match: 6. This CDR3 is CSATGTGGHTEAFF. The DNA of the CDR3 is TGCAGCGCTACCGGGACAGGGGGCCACACTGAAGCTTTCTTT. Complete variable domain (other parts from reference TRBV29-1 and TRBJ1-1): SAVISQKPSRDICQRGTSLTIQCQVDSQVTMMFWYRQQPGQSLTLIATANQGSEATYESGFVIDKFPISRPNLTFSTLTVSNMSPEDSSIYLCSATGTGGHTEAFFGQGTRLTVV.

The chain is built from TRBV4-1 and TRBJ2-1, with TRBD2 matching 7 bases. Germline V lookup: CDR1 MGHRA, CDR2 YSYEKL. The junction had 6 bases not matched to a gene; V was cut back by 0 bases and J by 4 bases. The CDR3 contains 16 residues. The CDR3 sequence is CASSQEGSGLYNEQFF. The CDR3 DNA is TGCGCCAGCAGCCAAGAAGGTTCGGGACTATACAATGAGCAGTTCTTC.

The J gene is TRBJ2-5, the V gene TRBV18, with D tentatively TRBD2 (5 bases). The V and J ends lost 3 bases and 0 bases respectively, with 17 bases between them. Looked up from germline, CDR1 is KGHSH and CDR2 is LQKENI. The CDR3 loop spans 17 amino acids. DNA of the CDR3: TGTGCCAGCTCACCCTCTATCCTGGAGGAGTACCAAGAGACCCAGTACTTC. Amino acid sequence: CASSPSILEEYQETQYF. The full variable domain, its missing parts supplied by reference TRBV18 and TRBJ2-5, is NAGVMQNPRHLVRRRGQEARLRCSPMKGHSHVYWYRQLPEEGLKFMVYLQKENIIDESGMPKERFSAEFPKEGPSILRIQQVVRGDSAAYFCASSPSILEEYQETQYFGPGTRLLVL.

This clonotype has ten or more counts. The chain combines TRBV7-2 with TRBJ1-1; 7 bases fit TRBD1. Germline V lookup: CDR1 SGHTA, CDR2 FQGNSA. V trimming: 4 bases; J trimming: 0 bases; junction bases outside the gene matches: 17. The CDR3 has 19 amino acids. The CDR3 DNA is TGTGCCAGCAGCTCAAATACAGGGGCTTCGAATAGCTTGAACACTGAAGCTTTCTTT. This gives the protein CASSSNTGASNSLNTEAFF.

This clonotype showed up just a few times. The chain couples TRBV10-3 to TRBJ1-1, with D hard to call. The germline V and J ends were trimmed by 3 bases and 1 base, with 9 bases remaining between them. Germline CDR1 ENHRY, CDR2 SYGVKD. This CDR3 contains 14 residues. The CDR3 loop reads CAISEGYRNTEAFF. CDR3 coding DNA: TGTGCCATCAGTGAAGGGTACAGGAACACTGAAGCTTTCTTT.

This clonotype was counted a few times. The V and J genes are TRBV7-3 and TRBJ1-1, with 9 bases that match TRBD1. Germline CDR1 reads SGHTA; CDR2 reads FQGTGA. This CDR3 is 14 amino acids long. The junction had 7 bases not matched to a gene; V was cut back by 5 bases and J by 6 bases. In DNA form, the CDR3 reads TGTGCCAGCAGCCCACAGGGGGCTTTCGCTGAAGCTTTCTTT. It yields the protein CASSPQGAFAEAFF. The variable domain in full, with the rest retrieved from reference TRBV7-3 and TRBJ1-1, is GAGVSQTPSNKVTEKGKYVELRCDPISGHTALYWYRQSLGQGPEFLIYFQGTGAADDSGLPNDRFFAVRPEGSVSTLKIQRTERGDSAVYLCASSPQGAFAEAFFGQGTRLTVV.

This clonotype was found many times. This sequence joins TRBV7-8 and TRBJ2-5; 7 positions match TRBD1. The CDR3 extends over 14 amino acids. Unmatched junction bases numbered 2, after V lost 0 bases and J lost 4 bases. CDR1 and CDR2 (germline): SGHVS, FQNEAQ. The CDR3 spells CASSLAHRGETQYF. The CDR3 coding sequence is TGTGCCAGCAGCTTAGCGCACAGGGGAGAGACCCAGTACTTC.

This clonotype was picked up many times. The J gene is TRBJ2-4, the V gene TRBV28; possibly TRBD1 for D (5 bases). Germline-derived CDR1 and CDR2 are MDHEN and SYDVKM. Deletions cut 3 bases from V and 0 bases from J, with 12 bases between. CDR3 length: 16 amino acids. The DNA for the CDR3 is TGTGCCAGCAGTTTTCAGGGTCAGATAGCCAAAAACATTCAGTACTTC. Translated: CASSFQGQIAKNIQYF.

Ten or more counts support this clonotype. V usage is TRBV19 and J usage is TRBJ1-3; weak D call: TRBD1 (5 bases). CDR1 is LNHDA and CDR2 is SQIVND in the germline V gene (reference sequence). V was cut by 6 bases and J by 8 bases, with 17 bases left in between. The CDR3 has 14 residues. The CDR3 reads CASRPGTEVHTIYF. The CDR3 region has the DNA TGTGCCAGTAGGCCCGGGACCGAAGTACACACCATATATTTT.

This clonotype showed up just a few times. The chain employs TRBV6-1 and TRBJ2-1, with D perhaps TRBD1 (5 bases). In germline, CDR1 is MNHNS, CDR2 SASEGT. V lost 5 bases and J lost 7, with 15 bases in between. The CDR3 sequence is 14 residues long. This CDR3 reads CASSIQVLVNEQFF. CDR3 sequence (DNA): TGTGCCAGCAGTATACAGGTTTTGGTAAATGAGCAGTTCTTC.

This chain uses TRBV12-3 or TRBV12-4 with TRBJ1-2; unclear D gene. Trimming took 6 bases from V and 2 from J, leaving 13 bases between them. The length of the CDR3 is 14 residues. This CDR3 is CASSPRPTNYGYTF. CDR3 nucleotides: TGTGCCAGCAGCCCCAGACCGACCAACTATGGCTACACCTTC.

The chain joins TRBV4-1 to TRBJ2-5, with 12 bases lining up with TRBD2. Germline V CDR1 and CDR2: MGHRA, YSYEKL. The junction had 7 bases not matched to a gene; V was cut back by 4 bases and J by 4 bases. This CDR3 spans 16 amino acids. The CDR3 coding sequence is TGCGCCAGCAGCCCATCCCCGGGACTAGCGGGAGAGACCCAGTACTTC. As protein: CASSPSPGLAGETQYF.

This clonotype was seen ten or more times. This chain uses TRBV7-2 with TRBJ2-3; 12 bases match TRBD1. The CDR3 extends over 17 amino acids. V lost 1 base, J lost 4 bases, and 6 bases stayed unmatched. CDR1 SGHTA and CDR2 FQGNSA come from the germline V gene. The CDR3 DNA follows: TGTGCCAGCAGCTTAGTGGCCGGGACAGGGGGCTCAGATACGCAGTATTTT. This sequence encodes CASSLVAGTGGSDTQYF.

This clonotype was found many times. The chain couples TRBV28 to TRBJ2-5; D ambiguous. The CDR3 contains 14 residues. Germline V gene sequence: CDR1 MDHEN, CDR2 SYDVKM. Trimming cost V 3 bases and J 7 bases, with 15 bases left between them. The CDR3, as DNA: TGTGCCAGCAGTTTCCTCGGAACCGGCGGGACCCAGTACTTC. Its translation is CASSFLGTGGTQYF.

This clonotype was observed a handful of times. V usage is TRBV7-2 and J usage is TRBJ1-2; the D is unclear. Trimming cost V 1 base and J 6 bases, with 9 bases left between them. CDR3 size: 13 residues. CDR1 and CDR2 (germline): SGHTA, FQGNSA. CDR3 sequence: CASSLGRSNGYTF. The CDR3 bases are TGTGCCAGCAGCTTAGGCAGGAGCAATGGCTACACCTTC.

The sample holds many counts of this clonotype. This chain uses TRBV7-2 with TRBJ2-1, with TRBD2 matching over 11 bases. The CDR3 covers 15 residues. With V trimmed by 4 bases and J by 8 bases, 7 bases remained unmatched. Germline lookup yields CDR1 SGHTA and CDR2 FQGNSA. The CDR3 loop reads CASSSLAGGLHEQFF. The CDR3 DNA reads as TGTGCCAGCAGCTCCCTAGCGGGAGGCTTACATGAGCAGTTCTTC.

This clonotype has more than one count but fewer than ten. The chain combines TRBV19 with TRBJ1-1, with D possibly being TRBD1 (6 bases). The CDR3 runs to 14 residues. Trimming took off 3 bases at V and 5 bases at J, with 13 bases between the two ends. The germline CDR1 and CDR2 sequences are LNHDA and SQIVND (reference sequence). In DNA form, the CDR3 reads TGTGCCAGTAGTATGGGGCAGGGGCGGACTGAAGCTTTCTTT. Translation gives CASSMGQGRTEAFF.

This clonotype was seen many times. The rearrangement links TRBV7-2 to TRBJ1-2; TRBD1 aligns across 7 bases. The CDR3 totals 14 residues. V lost 1 base to trimming and J lost 6 bases; unmatched junction nucleotides: 5. Germline lookup yields CDR1 SGHTA and CDR2 FQGNSA. The CDR3 coding sequence is TGTGCCAGCAGCTTAGGGACAGGAAGAAATGGCTACACCTTC. Its protein product is CASSLGTGRNGYTF.

The V call is TRBV6-2 or TRBV6-3, the J call TRBJ1-5, with D maybe TRBD1 (5 bases). V lost 6 bases to trimming and J lost 5 bases, with 11 bases between them. Germline CDR1 reads MNHEY; CDR2 reads SVGEGT. This CDR3 region has 13 residues. The CDR3 reads CASSWTSHQPQHF. CDR3 nucleotides: TGTGCCAGCAGCTGGACAAGCCATCAGCCCCAGCATTTT.

V gene TRBV24-1 combines with J gene TRBJ2-7, with 10 bases identical to TRBD1. V shed 4 bases, J shed 0 bases, and the junction held 8 bases outside the gene matches. In germline, CDR1 is KGHDR, CDR2 SFDVKD. The CDR3 runs to 17 residues. In nucleotides, the CDR3 is TGTGCCACCAGTGAAACCTCGGGACAGGGGCCCTCCTACGAGCAGTACTTC. Translating gives CATSETSGQGPSYEQYF.

This clonotype was seen many times. This chain links TRBV6-9 with TRBJ2-6; 8 bases match TRBD2. The CDR3 is 17 residues long. In germline, CDR1 is MNHGY, CDR2 SVAAGI. V shed 1 base and J 4 bases; nucleotides not matched to a gene: 6. The CDR3 nucleotides are TGTGCCAGCAGTTATTATCCGGGAGGGTCAGGGGCCAACGTCCTGACTTTC. Protein product: CASSYYPGGSGANVLTF.

The chain is built from TRBV20-1 and TRBJ1-6, with D possibly TRBD1 on 5 matching bases. The V end was cut by 6 bases, the J end by 5 bases, with 14 bases between. Germline V CDR1 and CDR2: DFQATT, SNEGSKA (reference sequence). This CDR3 is built from 14 residues. CDR3 bases: TGCAGTGCCGACGGGACGGGAGATAATTCACCCCTCCACTTT. The encoded protein is CSADGTGDNSPLHF.

This clonotype was recorded a few times. V is TRBV28 and J is TRBJ1-3, with a tentative D call TRBD1 (5 bases). Per germline, CDR1 MDHEN and CDR2 SYDVKM. The length of the CDR3 is 17 residues. V was pared by 8 bases and J by 0 bases, with 20 bases between. CDR3 sequence: CASWMGGRRRSGNTIYF. The CDR3, as DNA: TGTGCCAGCTGGATGGGGGGACGACGCCGCTCTGGAAACACCATATATTTT.

This clonotype came up many times. As DNA, the CDR3 is TGCAGTGCTTGGACTAGCCAGGGAAACATTCAGTACTTC. This codes for CSAWTSQGNIQYF. This chain joins TRBV20-1 and TRBJ2-4; the match to TRBD2 covers 8 bases. CDR1 is DFQATT and CDR2 is SNEGSKA in the germline V gene (reference sequence). This CDR3 contains 13 residues. The V gene end was trimmed by 5 bases and the J gene end by 6 bases; junction bases not matched to a gene: 6.

The chain recombines TRBV6-1 with TRBJ1-1; D uncertain. Deletions cut 6 bases from V and 10 bases from J, with 21 bases between. The CDR3 runs to 14 residues. Per germline, CDR1 MNHNS and CDR2 SASEGT. In nucleotides, the CDR3 is TGTGCCAGCAGCCAATACAGTCTCCTATCGGGAGCTTTCTTT. Translating it yields CASSQYSLLSGAFF.

This clonotype has more than one count but fewer than ten. The rearrangement uses TRBV19 and TRBJ2-3; D perhaps matches TRBD2 (6 bases). This CDR3 region has 14 residues. Trimming cost V 6 bases and J 2 bases, with 12 bases left between them. In germline, CDR1 is LNHDA, CDR2 SQIVND (reference sequence). CDR3 amino acids: CASSGGEHTDTQYF. CDR3 coding DNA: TGTGCCAGTAGCGGGGGAGAGCACACAGATACGCAGTATTTT.

There are a few counts of this clonotype. The chain employs TRBV20-1 and TRBJ2-1; maybe TRBD2 (5 bases). V gave up 1 base and J gave up 2 bases, with 9 bases separating them. The CDR3 sequence is 14 residues long. Germline V CDR1 and CDR2: DFQATT, SNEGSKA (reference sequence). CDR3 region: CSARGGPPYNEQFF. DNA for the CDR3: TGCAGTGCTAGAGGAGGGCCTCCCTACAATGAGCAGTTCTTC.